Presented here are 28 T cell receptor beta chains from one specimen sequenced in a study of CD8+ T cells in alopecia areata. Following extraction, RNA underwent reverse transcription to cDNA, which served as the sequencing template. Clones were read by immunoSEQ multiplex PCR, and TCRdb kept only the in-frame ones, dropping some. The repertoire has approximately 91,000 clones, around two fifths of them found once; the top ten carry about 0.79%. The specimen was CD4+ T cells sorted from blood. These receptors were obtained from a human donor with alopecia areata.

The V gene is TRBV25-1, the J gene TRBJ2-7, with TRBD1 matching 7 bases. CDR1 and CDR2 from the germline V gene are MGHDK and SYGVNS. After removal of 5 bases from V and 2 bases from J, the junction contained 6 bases not matched to a gene. The length of the CDR3 is 14 residues. CDR3 sequence reads: CASSSVQGAYEQYF. The CDR3 coding sequence is TGTGCCAGCAGTAGTGTGCAGGGGGCCTACGAGCAGTACTTC.

Only one count was recorded for this clone. This chain links TRBV29-1 with TRBJ1-2, with D uncertain. Trimming removed 4 bases at V and 4 bases at J, with 7 bases between. The CDR3 has 11 amino acids. In germline, CDR1 is SQVTM, CDR2 ANQGSEA. The CDR3 sequence: CSVGESYGYTF. In nucleotides, the CDR3 is TGCAGCGTTGGCGAAAGCTATGGCTACACCTTC. The complete variable domain, with remaining parts taken from reference TRBV29-1 and TRBJ1-2, reads SAVISQKPSRDICQRGTSLTIQCQVDSQVTMMFWYRQQPGQSLTLIATANQGSEATYESGFVIDKFPISRPNLTFSTLTVSNMSPEDSSIYLCSVGESYGYTFGSGTRLTVV.

The sample holds one count of this clone. The chain joins TRBV12-2 to TRBJ2-1; the DNA was not compared with TRBD2, the D call given in the table. TRBV12-2 is given as a pseudogene. The CDR3 spans 12 residues. CDR3: CASRSLGSEQFF. CDR3 bases: TGTGCAAGTCGCTCGCTAGGATCAGAGCAGTTCTTC.

The chain is built from TRBV2 and TRBJ1-2; D is unresolved. The CDR3 is 13 residues long. CDR1 and CDR2 (germline): SNHLY, FYNNEI. V was trimmed by 10 bases and J by 9 bases, leaving 21 bases between them. Here the CDR3 DNA reads TGTGCCACCCGTTCTGCCAGCGCGGTTCGCTACACCTTC. Its translation is CATRSASAVRYTF.

V usage is TRBV30 and J usage is TRBJ2-3; D not certain. The CDR3 extends over 13 amino acids. Germline CDR1 GTSNPN, CDR2 SVGIG (reference sequence). Trimming removed 0 bases at V and 6 bases at J, with 10 bases between. DNA of the CDR3: TGTGCCTGGAGTGTACCCGGGTCCGATACGCAGTATTTT. Protein product: CAWSVPGSDTQYF.

A few counts support this clone. This chain connects TRBV29-1 to TRBJ2-1; D unclear. This CDR3 is 13 amino acids long. Germline assignment: CDR1 SQVTM and CDR2 ANQGSEA. Trimming removed 4 bases at V and 5 bases at J, with 12 bases between. In DNA, the CDR3 is TGCAGCGTTGGCAGGCGGACGAACAATGAGCAGTTCTTC. Protein sequence: CSVGRRTNNEQFF.

This clone was found a few times. This rearrangement joins TRBV29-1 to TRBJ2-6, with 9 bases fitting TRBD1. CDR1 is SQVTM, CDR2 ANQGSEA, per germline. The length of the CDR3 is 18 residues. V lost 1 base to trimming and J lost 0 bases; unmatched junction nucleotides: 7. The CDR3 DNA sequence: TGCAGCGTTGAAGTTTTGGGACAGGGACTCTCTGGGGCCAACGTCCTGACTTTC. This translates into CSVEVLGQGLSGANVLTF.

This clone was observed a handful of times. This sequence joins TRBV21-1 and TRBJ2-1; the table names TRBD2, a call not compared with the DNA. TRBV21-1 is an annotated pseudogene. There are 15 residues in the CDR3. This CDR3 reads CASSKAGTIHNEQFF. CDR3 DNA sequence: TGTGCCAGCAGCAAAGCGGGGACTATCCACAATGAGCAGTTCTTC.

The chain combines TRBV6-6 with TRBJ2-7, with 7 bases identical to TRBD2. The V gene's germline CDR1 is MNHNY and CDR2 SVGAGI (reference sequence). The trim removed 6 bases at V and 2 bases at J, leaving 10 bases unmatched. The CDR3 contains 15 residues. CDR3 sequence reads: CASSPRTRTTYEQYF. CDR3 sequence (DNA): TGTGCCAGCAGCCCCAGGACTAGGACAACCTACGAGCAGTACTTC.

This clone was seen once. J is TRBJ2-7 and V is TRBV4-1; D gene uncertain. The CDR3 runs to 13 residues. The germline V gene has CDR1 MGHRA and CDR2 YSYEKL. Trimming took 4 bases from V and 7 from J, leaving 14 bases between them. CDR3 sequence: CASSRSVAEEQYF. The CDR3 region has the DNA TGCGCCAGCAGCCGTAGTGTGGCTGAAGAGCAGTACTTC.

This chain connects TRBV30 to TRBJ2-5; possible D gene TRBD2, 5 bases. The ends were cut back, 4 bases at V and 7 bases at J, with 13 bases in the middle. The CDR3 length is 12 residues. Germline loops: CDR1 GTSNPN, CDR2 SVGIG (reference sequence). CDR3 DNA sequence: TGTGCCTGGAACCACCGCCGGGGGACCCAGTACTTC. It encodes CAWNHRRGTQYF.

Notes on this clone: Within the sample, other DNA sequences also encode this same CDR3. The V and J genes are TRBV2 and TRBJ2-5; no clear D. The CDR3 runs 11 residues. CDR1 is SNHLY, CDR2 FYNNEI, per germline. With 6 bases removed from V and 3 bases from J, the gap between germline ends came to 5 bases. The CDR3 loop is CASRKEETQYF. For the CDR3, the DNA is TGTGCCAGCAGAAAAGAAGAGACCCAGTACTTC.

This chain connects TRBV30 to TRBJ1-2; perhaps TRBD1 as D (6 bases). CDR1 is GTSNPN, CDR2 SVGIG, per germline (reference sequence). The CDR3 runs to 12 residues. V shed 8 bases and J shed 4 bases, with 14 bases lying between them. The CDR3: CAGRQDSYGYTF. CDR3 DNA sequence: TGTGCCGGACGACAGGACTCCTATGGCTACACCTTC.

For this clone: This may come from a read error, since a much larger clone is one base off. This chain joins TRBV27 and TRBJ2-2; D unresolved. V lost 5 bases and J 2 bases, leaving 0 bases between the germline ends. The CDR3 has 11 amino acids. Germline V CDR1 and CDR2: MNHEY, SMNVEV (reference sequence). CDR3 sequence reads: CASSNTGELFF. Here the CDR3 DNA reads TGTGCCAGCAGTAACACCGGGGAGCTGTTTTTT.

The chain combines TRBV4-2 with TRBJ1-1, with D uncertain. The CDR3 sequence is 15 residues long. Trimming removed 0 bases from V and 10 bases from J, with 18 bases in between. CDR1 is LGHNA and CDR2 is YNFKEQ in the germline V gene. Written as DNA, the CDR3 is TGTGCCAGCAGCCAAGAAACTCTGGCAGCGGGGAGAGCTTTCTTT. This translates into CASSQETLAAGRAFF.

The genes are TRBV28 and TRBJ2-3; D is ambiguous. V shed 4 bases and J shed 6 bases, with 2 bases lying between them. Germline CDR1 MDHEN, CDR2 SYDVKM. The CDR3 spans 10 residues. The CDR3 DNA is TGTGCCAGCAGTTATGATACGCAGTATTTT. Translation: CASSYDTQYF. The variable domain in full, with the rest retrieved from reference TRBV28 and TRBJ2-3, is DVKVTQSSRYLVKRTGEKVFLECVQDMDHENMFWYRQDPGLGLRLIYFSYDVKMKEKGDIPEGYSVSREKKERFSLILESASTNQTSMYLCASSYDTQYFGPGTRLTVL.

In regard to this clone: Other DNA sequences in this sample translate to the same CDR3. The CDR3: CASSLGLYTDTQYF. DNA for the CDR3: TGTGCCAGCAGTTTAGGACTATATACAGATACGCAGTATTTT. The chain combines TRBV28 with TRBJ2-3; D might be TRBD2 (6 bases). This CDR3 contains 14 residues. The V end was cut by 2 bases, the J end by 3 bases, with 9 bases between. Germline CDR1 MDHEN, CDR2 SYDVKM. Combining the CDR3 with reference TRBV28 and TRBJ2-3 gives the whole variable domain DVKVTQSSRYLVKRTGEKVFLECVQDMDHENMFWYRQDPGLGLRLIYFSYDVKMKEKGDIPEGYSVSREKKERFSLILESASTNQTSMYLCASSLGLYTDTQYFGPGTRLTVL.

This chain uses TRBV7-2 with TRBJ2-5; D gene ambiguous. The germline V and J ends were trimmed by 1 base and 4 bases, with 13 bases remaining between them. The CDR3 extends over 15 amino acids. Germline loops: CDR1 SGHTA, CDR2 FQGNSA. CDR3 nucleotide sequence: TGTGCCAGCAGCTTAGTCCCCCTTCAGCGAGAGACCCAGTACTTC. It is translated as CASSLVPLQRETQYF.

This chain uses TRBV5-6 with TRBJ1-1; D might be TRBD1 (6 bases). The CDR3 covers 13 residues. Trimming took off 4 bases at V and 2 bases at J, with 9 bases between the two ends. Germline loops: CDR1 SGHDT, CDR2 YYEEEE. CDR3 DNA: TGTGCCAGCAGCCTGGGACATAACACTGAAGCTTTCTTT. Its translation is CASSLGHNTEAFF.

As DNA, the CDR3 is TGTGCCAGCAGCTACGGACTAGCGGGAGGGCCGGAGACCCAGTACTTC. As protein: CASSYGLAGGPETQYF. This chain links TRBV11-2 with TRBJ2-5; 15 bases align to TRBD2. The V gene's germline CDR1 is SGHAT and CDR2 FQNNGV. V lost 4 bases and J lost 5; bases outside the gene matches: 5. The length of the CDR3 is 16 residues. The whole variable domain, remainder taken from reference TRBV11-2 and TRBJ2-5, is EAGVAQSPRYKIIEKRQSVAFWCNPISGHATLYWYQQILGQGPKLLIQFQNNGVVDDSQLPKDRFSAERLKGVDSTLKIQPAKLEDSAVYLCASSYGLAGGPETQYFGPGTRLLVL.

This clone appeared a few times. The chain recombines TRBV11-2 with TRBJ2-3; unclear D gene. V was shortened by 4 bases and J by 0 bases, with 23 bases between the two germline ends. Per germline, CDR1 SGHAT and CDR2 FQNNGV. The CDR3 contains 19 residues. CDR3 nucleotides: TGTGCCAGCAGCTCCAAGAAACCATTAGAGCGCTTTAGCACAGATACGCAGTATTTT. It encodes CASSSKKPLERFSTDTQYF.

The V and J genes are TRBV9 and TRBJ2-6; D is undetermined. The germline V gene has CDR1 SGDLS and CDR2 YYNGEE. This CDR3 is built from 15 residues. Trimming took off 4 bases at V and 0 bases at J, with 8 bases between the two ends. CDR3 sequence: CASSPRGSGANVLTF. Written as DNA, the CDR3 is TGTGCCAGCAGCCCCCGAGGCTCTGGGGCCAACGTCCTGACTTTC.

V and J are TRBV28 and TRBJ1-1; D not certain. The CDR3 sequence is 11 residues long. Germline V gene lookup returns CDR1 MDHEN and CDR2 SYDVKM. With 6 bases removed from V and 6 bases from J, the gap between germline ends came to 8 bases. The CDR3 here is CASRRVPEAFF. The CDR3 region has the DNA TGTGCCAGCAGACGGGTGCCTGAAGCTTTCTTT. Drawing the rest from reference TRBV28 and TRBJ1-1, the complete variable domain is DVKVTQSSRYLVKRTGEKVFLECVQDMDHENMFWYRQDPGLGLRLIYFSYDVKMKEKGDIPEGYSVSREKKERFSLILESASTNQTSMYLCASRRVPEAFFGQGTRLTVV.

The chain carries TRBV7-9 and TRBJ2-7; 10 nucleotides match TRBD2. The CDR3 is 14 amino acids. Germline V gene data show CDR1 as SEHNR and CDR2 as FQNEAQ (reference sequence). The junction had 5 bases not matched to a gene; V was cut back by 3 bases and J by 6 bases. In nucleotides, the CDR3 is TGTGCCAGCAGCTTCCGTAGGACTAGCGGCGAGCAGTACTTC. It yields the protein CASSFRRTSGEQYF.

This chain connects TRBV20-1 to TRBJ2-1, with D unresolved. CDR1 is DFQATT, CDR2 SNEGSKA, per germline (reference sequence). Between the trimmed V and J ends, which lost 4 bases and 1 base, there was a span of 2 bases. The CDR3 runs to 11 residues. CDR3 DNA: TGCAGTGCTATGTCCTACAATGAGCAGTTCTTC. Protein: CSAMSYNEQFF.

The rearrangement joins TRBV29-1 to TRBJ2-5; D might be TRBD1 (6 bases). Per germline, CDR1 SQVTM and CDR2 ANQGSEA. The CDR3 is made up of 14 amino acids. The V and J ends lost 5 bases and 2 bases respectively, with 15 bases between them. CDR3 bases: TGCAGCGTTTGGAGGCAGGGGTTTCAAGAGACCCAGTACTTC. The encoded protein is CSVWRQGFQETQYF.

This clone came up a few times. The chain joins TRBV2 to TRBJ2-7; no clear D gene. Trimming removed 6 bases from V and 8 bases from J, with 14 bases in between. This CDR3 is built from 12 residues. Per germline, CDR1 SNHLY and CDR2 FYNNEI. This chain's CDR3 is CASSPWVGQQYF. The CDR3 DNA sequence: TGTGCCAGCAGCCCTTGGGTGGGCCAGCAGTACTTC.

The chain couples TRBV2 to TRBJ1-1; D remains unclear. The germline V gene has CDR1 SNHLY and CDR2 FYNNEI. Deletions cut 9 bases from V and 1 base from J, with 9 bases between. CDR3 length: 12 residues. CDR3 in amino acids: CASAMGNTEAFF. The CDR3 region has the DNA TGTGCCAGTGCCATGGGGAACACTGAAGCTTTCTTT.